This T cell receptor beta chain was captured by sequencing in a study of blood T cell repertoires in COVID-19. Trimming at V came to 1 base and at J to 6 bases, leaving 5 bases not matched to a gene. Germline V lookup: CDR1 KGHSH, CDR2 LQKENI. CDR3 length: 14 amino acids. In the study's own analysis: For nucleated cells, counts were estimated from reference gene primer amplification. Produced via immunoSEQ multiplex PCR; TCRdb's table is partial and in-frame only. V and J calls and clone size are as listed in that table; D and trimming were resolved from the DNA. The sample has more than 60,000 clones, roughly 86% seen once. This clone came up a few times.

The receptor was derived from a man in his 60s with acute or convalescent COVID-19. This chain uses TRBV18 with TRBJ1-1; 7 bases line up with TRBD1. The sample comprised peripheral blood. Here the CDR3 reads CASSPQGAGAEAFF. As DNA, the CDR3 is TGTGCCAGCTCACCACAGGGGGCTGGGGCTGAAGCTTTCTTT.